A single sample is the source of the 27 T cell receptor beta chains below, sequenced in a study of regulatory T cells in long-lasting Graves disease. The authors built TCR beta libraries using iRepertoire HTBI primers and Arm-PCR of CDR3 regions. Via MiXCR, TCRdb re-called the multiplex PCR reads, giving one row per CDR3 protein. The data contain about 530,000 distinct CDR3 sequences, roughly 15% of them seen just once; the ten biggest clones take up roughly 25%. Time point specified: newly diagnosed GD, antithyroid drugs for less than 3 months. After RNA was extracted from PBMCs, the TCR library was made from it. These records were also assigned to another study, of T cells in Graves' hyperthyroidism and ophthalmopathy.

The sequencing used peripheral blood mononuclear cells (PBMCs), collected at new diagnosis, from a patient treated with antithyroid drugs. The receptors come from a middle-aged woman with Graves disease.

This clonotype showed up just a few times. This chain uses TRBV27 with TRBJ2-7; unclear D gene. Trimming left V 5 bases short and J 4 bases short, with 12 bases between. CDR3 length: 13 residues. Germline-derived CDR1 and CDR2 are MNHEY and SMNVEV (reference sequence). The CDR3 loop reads CASSKAYMYEQYF. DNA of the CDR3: TGTGCCAGCAGTAAGGCCTACATGTACGAGCAGTACTTC.

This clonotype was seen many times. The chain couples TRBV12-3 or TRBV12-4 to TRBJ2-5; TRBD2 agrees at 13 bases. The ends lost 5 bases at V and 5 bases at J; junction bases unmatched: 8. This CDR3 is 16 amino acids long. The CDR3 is CASSNSGTSGDETQYF. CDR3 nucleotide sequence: TGTGCCAGCAGTAACTCCGGGACTAGCGGGGATGAGACCCAGTACTTC.

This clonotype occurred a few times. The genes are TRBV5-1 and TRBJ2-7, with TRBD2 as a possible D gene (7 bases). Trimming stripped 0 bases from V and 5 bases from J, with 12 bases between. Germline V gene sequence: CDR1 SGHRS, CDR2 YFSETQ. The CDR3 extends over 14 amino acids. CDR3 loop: CASSLEGGPNEQYF. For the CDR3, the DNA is TGCGCCAGCAGCTTGGAGGGGGGGCCTAACGAGCAGTACTTC.

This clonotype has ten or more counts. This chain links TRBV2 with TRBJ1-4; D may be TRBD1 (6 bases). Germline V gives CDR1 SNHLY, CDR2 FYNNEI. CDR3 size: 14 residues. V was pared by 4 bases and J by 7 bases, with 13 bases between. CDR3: CASSVGQGREKLFF. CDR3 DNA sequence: TGTGCCAGCAGTGTCGGTCAGGGGCGTGAAAAACTGTTTTTT.

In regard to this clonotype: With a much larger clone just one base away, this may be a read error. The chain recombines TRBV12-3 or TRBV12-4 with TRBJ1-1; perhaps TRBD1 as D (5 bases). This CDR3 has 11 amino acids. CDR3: CAGSLRQGAFF. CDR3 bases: TGTGCCGGCAGTTTACGGCAGGGAGCTTTCTTT.

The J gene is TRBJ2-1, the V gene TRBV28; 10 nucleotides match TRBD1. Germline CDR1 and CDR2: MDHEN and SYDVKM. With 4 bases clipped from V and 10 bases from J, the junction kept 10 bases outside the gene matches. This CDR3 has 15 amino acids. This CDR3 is CASSYSGTGADEQFF. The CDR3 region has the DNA TGTGCCAGCAGTTACTCCGGGACAGGGGCGGACGAGCAGTTCTTC.

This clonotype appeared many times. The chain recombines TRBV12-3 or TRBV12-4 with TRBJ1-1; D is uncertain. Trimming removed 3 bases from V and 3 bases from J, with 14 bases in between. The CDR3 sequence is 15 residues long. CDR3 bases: TGTGCCAGCAGTTTCCCCGGGTGGCGGGACACTGAAGCTTTCTTT. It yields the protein CASSFPGWRDTEAFF.

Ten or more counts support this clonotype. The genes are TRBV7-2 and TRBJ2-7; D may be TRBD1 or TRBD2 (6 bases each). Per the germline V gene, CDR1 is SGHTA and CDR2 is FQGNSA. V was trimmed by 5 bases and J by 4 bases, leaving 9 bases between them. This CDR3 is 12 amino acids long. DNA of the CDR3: TGTGCCAGCAGCGGGGGGCCGTACGAGCAGTACTTC. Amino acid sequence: CASSGGPYEQYF.

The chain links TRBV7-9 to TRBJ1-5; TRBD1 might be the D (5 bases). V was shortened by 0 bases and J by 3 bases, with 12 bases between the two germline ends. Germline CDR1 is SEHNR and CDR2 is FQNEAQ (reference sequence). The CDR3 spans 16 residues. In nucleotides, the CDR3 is TGTGCCAGCAGCTTAGCGGGGGGGGGGATCAATCAGCCCCAGCATTTT. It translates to CASSLAGGGINQPQHF.

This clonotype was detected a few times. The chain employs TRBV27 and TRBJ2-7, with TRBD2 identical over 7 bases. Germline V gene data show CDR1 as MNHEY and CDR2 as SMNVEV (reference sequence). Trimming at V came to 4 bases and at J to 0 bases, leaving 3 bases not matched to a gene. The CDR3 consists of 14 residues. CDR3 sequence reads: CASSSRDYSYEQYF. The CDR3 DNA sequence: TGTGCCAGCAGTTCCCGGGACTACTCCTACGAGCAGTACTTC.

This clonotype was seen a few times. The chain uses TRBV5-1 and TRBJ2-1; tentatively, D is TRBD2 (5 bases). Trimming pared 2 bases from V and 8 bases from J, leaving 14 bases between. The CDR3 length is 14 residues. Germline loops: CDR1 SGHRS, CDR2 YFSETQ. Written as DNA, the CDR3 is TGCGCCAGCAGCTTATATAACGGGGTCTATGAGCAGTTCTTC. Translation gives CASSLYNGVYEQFF.

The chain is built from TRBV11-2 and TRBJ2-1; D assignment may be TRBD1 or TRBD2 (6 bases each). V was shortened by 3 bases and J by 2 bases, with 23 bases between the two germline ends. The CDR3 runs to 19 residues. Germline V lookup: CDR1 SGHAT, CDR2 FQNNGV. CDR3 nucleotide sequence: TGTGCCAGCAGCTTTTTGGGACTCACTGGACAGTTTCCCTACAATGAGCAGTTCTTC. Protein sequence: CASSFLGLTGQFPYNEQFF.

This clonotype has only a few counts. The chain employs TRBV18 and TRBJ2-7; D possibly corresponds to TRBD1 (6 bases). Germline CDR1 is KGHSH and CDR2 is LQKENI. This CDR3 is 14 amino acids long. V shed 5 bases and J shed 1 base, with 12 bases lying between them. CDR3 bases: TGTGCCAGCTCATTAGGACAGCCATCCTACGAGCAGTACTTC. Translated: CASSLGQPSYEQYF.

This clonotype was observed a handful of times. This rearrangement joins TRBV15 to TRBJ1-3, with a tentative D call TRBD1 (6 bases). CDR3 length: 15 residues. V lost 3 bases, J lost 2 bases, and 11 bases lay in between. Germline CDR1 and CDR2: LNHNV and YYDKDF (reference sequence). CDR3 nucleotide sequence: TGTGCCACCAGCAGGGACAGTGTCCCTGGAAACACCATATATTTT. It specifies CATSRDSVPGNTIYF.

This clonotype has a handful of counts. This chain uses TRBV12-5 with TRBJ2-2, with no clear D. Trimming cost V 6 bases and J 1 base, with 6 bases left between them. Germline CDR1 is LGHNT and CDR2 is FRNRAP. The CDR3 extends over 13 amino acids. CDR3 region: CASGRENTGELFF. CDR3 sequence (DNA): TGTGCTAGTGGGCGAGAGAACACCGGGGAGCTGTTTTTT. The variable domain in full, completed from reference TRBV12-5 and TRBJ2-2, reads DARVTQTPRHKVTEMGQEVTMRCQPILGHNTVFWYRQTMMQGLELLAYFRNRAPLDDSGMPKDRFSAEMPDATLATLKIQPSEPRDSAVYFCASGRENTGELFFGEGSRLTVL.

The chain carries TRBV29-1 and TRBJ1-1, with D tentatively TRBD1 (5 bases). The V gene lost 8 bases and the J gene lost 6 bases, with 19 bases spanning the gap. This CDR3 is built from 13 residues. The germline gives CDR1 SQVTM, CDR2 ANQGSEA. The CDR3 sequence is CSSRPGGFSEAFF. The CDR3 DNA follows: TGCAGCTCCCGGCCCGGGGGTTTTTCTGAAGCTTTCTTT.

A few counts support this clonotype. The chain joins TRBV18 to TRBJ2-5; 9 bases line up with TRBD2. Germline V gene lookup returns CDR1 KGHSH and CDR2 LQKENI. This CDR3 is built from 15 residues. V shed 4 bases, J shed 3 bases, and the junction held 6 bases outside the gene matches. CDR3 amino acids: CASSQAGGPKETQYF. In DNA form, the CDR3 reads TGTGCCAGCTCACAAGCGGGGGGACCAAAAGAGACCCAGTACTTC.

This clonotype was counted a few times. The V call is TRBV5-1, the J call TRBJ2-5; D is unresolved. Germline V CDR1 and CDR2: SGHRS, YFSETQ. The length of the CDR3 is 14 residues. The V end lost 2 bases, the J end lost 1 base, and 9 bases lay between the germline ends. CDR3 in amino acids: CASSFDGFQETQYF. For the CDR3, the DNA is TGCGCCAGCAGCTTCGACGGGTTCCAAGAGACCCAGTACTTC. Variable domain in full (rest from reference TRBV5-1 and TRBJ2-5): KAGVTQTPRYLIKTRGQQVTLSCSPISGHRSVSWYQQTPGQGLQFLFEYFSETQRNKGNFPGRFSGRQFSNSRSEMNVSTLELGDSALYLCASSFDGFQETQYFGPGTRLLVL.

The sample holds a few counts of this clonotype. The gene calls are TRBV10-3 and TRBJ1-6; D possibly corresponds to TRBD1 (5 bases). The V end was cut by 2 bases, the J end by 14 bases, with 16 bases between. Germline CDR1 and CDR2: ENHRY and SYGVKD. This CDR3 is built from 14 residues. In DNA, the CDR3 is TGTGCCATCAGTGAGGGGGCAGGCGGCTTGTCCCTCCACTTT. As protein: CAISEGAGGLSLHF.

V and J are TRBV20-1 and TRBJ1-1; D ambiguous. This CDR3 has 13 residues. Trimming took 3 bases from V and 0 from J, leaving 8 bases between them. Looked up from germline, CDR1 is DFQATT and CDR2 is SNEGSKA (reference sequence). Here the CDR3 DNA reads TGCAGTGCTAGCAGAGCCTTGAACACTGAAGCTTTCTTT. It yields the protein CSASRALNTEAFF.

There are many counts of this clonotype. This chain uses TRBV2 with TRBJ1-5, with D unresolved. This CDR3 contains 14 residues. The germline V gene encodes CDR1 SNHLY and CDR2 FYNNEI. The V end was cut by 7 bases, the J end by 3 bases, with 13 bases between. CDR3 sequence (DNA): TGTGCCAGCACCGAACGGAGGAACAATCAGCCCCAGCATTTT. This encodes CASTERRNNQPQHF.

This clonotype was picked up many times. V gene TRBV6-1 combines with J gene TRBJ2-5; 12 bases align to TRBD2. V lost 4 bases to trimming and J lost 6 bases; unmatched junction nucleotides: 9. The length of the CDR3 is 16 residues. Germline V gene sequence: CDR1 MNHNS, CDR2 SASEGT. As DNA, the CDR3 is TGTGCCAGCAGTGGAGGGACTAGCGGGTTCATAAAGACCCAGTACTTC. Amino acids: CASSGGTSGFIKTQYF.

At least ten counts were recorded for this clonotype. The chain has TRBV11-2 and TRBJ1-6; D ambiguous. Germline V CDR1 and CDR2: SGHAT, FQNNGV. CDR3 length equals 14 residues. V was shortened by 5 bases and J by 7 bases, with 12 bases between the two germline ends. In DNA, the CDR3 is TGTGCCAGCAGCCCGACCCAGACCAATTCACCCCTCCACTTT. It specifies CASSPTQTNSPLHF.

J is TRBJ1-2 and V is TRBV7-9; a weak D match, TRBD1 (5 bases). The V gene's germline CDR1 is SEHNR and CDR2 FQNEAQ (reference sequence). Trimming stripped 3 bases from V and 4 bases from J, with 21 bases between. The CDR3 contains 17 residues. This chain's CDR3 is CASSFFFRPGSSYGYTF. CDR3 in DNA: TGTGCCAGCAGCTTTTTTTTCAGGCCAGGGAGTTCCTATGGCTACACCTTC.

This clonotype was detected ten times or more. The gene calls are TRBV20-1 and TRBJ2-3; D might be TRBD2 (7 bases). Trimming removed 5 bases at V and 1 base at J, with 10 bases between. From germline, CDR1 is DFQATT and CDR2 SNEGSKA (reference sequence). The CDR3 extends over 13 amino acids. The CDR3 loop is CSAGGAGTDTQYF. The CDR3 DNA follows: TGCAGTGCTGGGGGGGCCGGCACAGATACGCAGTATTTT.

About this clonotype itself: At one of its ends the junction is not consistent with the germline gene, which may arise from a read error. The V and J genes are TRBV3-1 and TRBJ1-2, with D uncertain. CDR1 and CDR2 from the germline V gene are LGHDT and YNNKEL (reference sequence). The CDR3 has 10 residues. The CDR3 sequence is CASSERAEPF. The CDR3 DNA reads TGTGCCAGCAGCGAGCGGGCGGAACCCTTC.

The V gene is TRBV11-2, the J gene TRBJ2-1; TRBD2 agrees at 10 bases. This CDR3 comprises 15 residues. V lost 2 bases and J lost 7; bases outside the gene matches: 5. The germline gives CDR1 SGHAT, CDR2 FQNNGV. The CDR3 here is CASSLQVTSGNEQFF. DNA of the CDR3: TGTGCCAGCAGCTTACAAGTGACTAGCGGGAATGAGCAGTTCTTC.